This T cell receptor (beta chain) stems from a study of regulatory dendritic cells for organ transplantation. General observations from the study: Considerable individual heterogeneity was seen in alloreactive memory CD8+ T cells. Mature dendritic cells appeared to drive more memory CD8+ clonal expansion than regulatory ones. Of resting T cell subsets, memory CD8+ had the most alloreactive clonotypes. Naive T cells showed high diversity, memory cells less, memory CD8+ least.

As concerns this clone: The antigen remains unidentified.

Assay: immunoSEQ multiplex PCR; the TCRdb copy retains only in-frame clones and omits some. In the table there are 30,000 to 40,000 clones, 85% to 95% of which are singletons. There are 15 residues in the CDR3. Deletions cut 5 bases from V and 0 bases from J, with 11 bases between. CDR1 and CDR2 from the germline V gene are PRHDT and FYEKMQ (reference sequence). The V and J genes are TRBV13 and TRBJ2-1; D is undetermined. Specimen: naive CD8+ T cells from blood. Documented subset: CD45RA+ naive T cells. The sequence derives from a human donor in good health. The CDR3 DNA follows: TGTGCCAGCAGCCCCCGCGCGAGCTCCTACAATGAGCAGTTCTTC. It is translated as CASSPRASSYNEQFF.